The 32 T cell receptor beta chains listed next were all sequenced from one sample in a study of beta chain features in type 1 diabetes. Since all of the isolated RNA was reverse transcribed, expressed TCRB transcripts were what got sequenced. Libraries were prepared by immunoSEQ multiplex PCR; TCRdb keeps only in-frame clonotypes and omits some of them. The table records 900,000 or so clones, 15% to 20% of them present only once. The specimen was naive CD4+ T cells from blood. The source is a woman between 18 and 29 years old in good health.

This clone was observed a few times. This sequence joins TRBV29-1 and TRBJ2-5, with D possibly matching TRBD2 (6 bases). The CDR3 has 14 residues. V lost 5 bases to trimming and J lost 1 base, with 14 bases between them. From germline, CDR1 is SQVTM and CDR2 ANQGSEA. The CDR3 sequence is CSVPRGELQETQYF. The CDR3, as DNA: TGCAGCGTTCCGCGCGGGGAACTCCAAGAGACCCAGTACTTC.

This clone turned up a few times. This sequence joins TRBV7-9 and TRBJ1-5, with TRBD1 as a possible D gene (5 bases). The CDR3 totals 15 residues. Trimming removed 9 bases at V and 6 bases at J, with 21 bases between. Germline values: CDR1 SEHNR, CDR2 FQNEAQ (reference sequence). The CDR3 loop reads CASSLGGGLTQPQHF. The CDR3 bases are TGTGCCAGTTCTCTAGGCGGGGGTTTAACTCAGCCCCAGCATTTT.

The V gene is TRBV5-1, the J gene TRBJ2-7; TRBD1 agrees at 7 bases. The CDR3 totals 18 residues. Germline CDR1 reads SGHRS; CDR2 reads YFSETQ. Trimming took 4 bases from V and 4 from J; bases not matched to a gene: 20. This CDR3 is CASSVGAESGTARYEQYF. DNA of the CDR3: TGCGCCAGCAGCGTGGGGGCGGAATCCGGGACAGCCCGGTACGAGCAGTACTTC.

V gene TRBV18 combines with J gene TRBJ2-7; possibly TRBD2 for D (5 bases). From germline, CDR1 is KGHSH and CDR2 LQKENI. This CDR3 is 16 amino acids long. Trimming cost V 5 bases and J 3 bases, with 20 bases left between them. Here the CDR3 reads CASSAELEYVGYEQYF. CDR3 DNA: TGTGCCAGCTCAGCGGAACTAGAGTATGTAGGCTACGAGCAGTACTTC.

This clone occurred a few times. The same CDR3 can be traced to other DNA sequences in this sample. CDR3 DNA: TGTGCCAGCAGTGAGGGCGGGCAGGGAAATCAGCCCCAGCATTTT. The encoded protein is CASSEGGQGNQPQHF. V usage is TRBV2 and J usage is TRBJ1-5, with D possibly being TRBD1 (5 bases). There are 15 residues in the CDR3. In germline, CDR1 is SNHLY, CDR2 FYNNEI. Trimming stripped 3 bases from V and 4 bases from J, with 13 bases between.

The rearrangement links TRBV5-1 to TRBJ2-3; tentatively, D is TRBD1 or TRBD2 (5 bases each). Trimming shortened V by 4 bases and J by 10 bases, and 22 bases separated the two germline ends. The CDR3 contains 15 residues. In germline, CDR1 is SGHRS, CDR2 YFSETQ. CDR3 nucleotides: TGCGCCAGCAGCATCGTCGGGGTGACCCTGGGGGCGCAGTATTTT. This gives the protein CASSIVGVTLGAQYF.

In its sample, this clone was seen a few times. This chain joins TRBV29-1 and TRBJ1-1, with no clear D. Deletions cut 7 bases from V and 6 bases from J, with 9 bases between. The CDR3 loop spans 10 amino acids. The germline CDR1 and CDR2 sequences are SQVTM and ANQGSEA. CDR3 residues: CSASSAEAFF. For the CDR3, the DNA is TGCAGCGCTTCAAGCGCTGAAGCTTTCTTT. Drawing the rest from reference TRBV29-1 and TRBJ1-1, the complete variable domain is SAVISQKPSRDICQRGTSLTIQCQVDSQVTMMFWYRQQPGQSLTLIATANQGSEATYESGFVIDKFPISRPNLTFSTLTVSNMSPEDSSIYLCSASSAEAFFGQGTRLTVV.

A few counts support this clone. The chain employs TRBV4-1 and TRBJ2-7, with 11 bases matching TRBD1. The CDR3 length is 16 residues. CDR1 and CDR2 from the germline V gene are MGHRA and YSYEKL. Trimming took 0 bases from V and 4 from J; bases not matched to a gene: 5. The CDR3 sequence: CASSQEPGQGGYEQYF. The CDR3 coding sequence is TGCGCCAGCAGCCAAGAACCGGGACAGGGGGGTTACGAGCAGTACTTC.

The chain employs TRBV18 and TRBJ2-5, with 8 bases lining up with TRBD1. The V segment lost 4 bases and the J segment 4 bases; nucleotides outside the gene matches: 14. CDR3 length equals 17 residues. Germline CDR1 is KGHSH and CDR2 is LQKENI. The CDR3 sequence is CASSLTKAFDRGETQYF. CDR3 nucleotide sequence: TGTGCCAGCTCACTTACCAAGGCCTTCGACAGGGGAGAGACCCAGTACTTC.

The rearrangement uses TRBV5-4 and TRBJ2-5, with 8 bases that match TRBD1. CDR1 is SGHNT and CDR2 is YYREEE in the germline V gene (reference sequence). The CDR3 sequence is 13 residues long. V dropped 2 bases and J dropped 4; count of bases not matched to a gene: 1. CDR3 nucleotides: TGTGCCAGCAGCTTCAGGGGGCTAGAGACCCAGTACTTC. Its translation: CASSFRGLETQYF.

The chain recombines TRBV10-2 with TRBJ1-2, with D maybe TRBD1 (5 bases). The CDR3 is 15 amino acids. CDR1 and CDR2 from the germline V gene are WSHSY and SAAADI. The V end lost 5 bases, the J end lost 1 base, and 14 bases lay between the germline ends. CDR3 nucleotides: TGCGCCAGCAGTCGGGACGGAGGGAGTAACTATGGCTACACCTTC. Protein product: CASSRDGGSNYGYTF.

There are a few counts of this clone. The CDR3 DNA follows: TGTGCCAGCAGCTTAGCGGTGCAGGACAGACACAATGAGCAGTTCTTC. This translates into CASSLAVQDRHNEQFF. J is TRBJ2-1 and V is TRBV11-1; D is possibly TRBD1 (6 bases). Germline V gene sequence: CDR1 SGHAT, CDR2 FQDESV (reference sequence). The V and J ends lost 0 bases and 5 bases respectively, with 14 bases between them. This CDR3 is 16 amino acids long. Drawing the rest from reference TRBV11-1 and TRBJ2-1, the complete variable domain is EAEVAQSPRYKITEKSQAVAFWCDPISGHATLYWYRQILGQGPELLVQFQDESVVDDSQLPKDRFSAERLKGVDSTLKIQPAELGDSAMYLCASSLAVQDRHNEQFFGPGTRLTVL.

The genes are TRBV7-2 and TRBJ2-7; tentatively, D is TRBD1 (6 bases). V was trimmed by 5 bases and J by 0 bases, leaving 14 bases between them. Germline V gene sequence: CDR1 SGHTA, CDR2 FQGNSA. This CDR3 region has 15 residues. The CDR3 nucleotides read TGTGCCAGCAGCGACAAGGGGGTCTACTCCTACGAGCAGTACTTC. This gives the protein CASSDKGVYSYEQYF. The full variable domain, in which reference TRBV7-2 and TRBJ2-7 provide the parts outside the CDR3, is GAGVSQSPSNKVTEKGKDVELRCDPISGHTALYWYRQSLGQGLEFLIYFQGNSAPDKSGLPSDRFSAERTGGSVSTLTIQRTQQEDSAVYLCASSDKGVYSYEQYFGPGTRLTVT.

The rearrangement links TRBV6-1 to TRBJ1-1, with unresolved D. The CDR3 loop spans 12 amino acids. Germline V gene data show CDR1 as MNHNS and CDR2 as SASEGT. With 2 bases removed from V and 8 bases from J, the gap between germline ends came to 9 bases. CDR3 region: CASSERAREAFF. Here the CDR3 DNA reads TGTGCCAGCAGTGAAAGGGCGCGCGAAGCTTTCTTT.

This clone turned up a few times. This chain joins TRBV7-2 and TRBJ1-5; a possible D gene is TRBD1 (6 bases). Trimming pared 1 base from V and 3 bases from J, leaving 10 bases between. Germline lookup yields CDR1 SGHTA and CDR2 FQGNSA. The CDR3 has 15 amino acids. CDR3 sequence reads: CASSLEQGLNQPQHF. CDR3 nucleotide sequence: TGTGCCAGCAGCTTAGAACAGGGTCTCAATCAGCCCCAGCATTTT.

This clone came up a few times. The rearrangement links TRBV5-1 to TRBJ2-7; D is possibly TRBD2 (6 bases). V gave up 0 bases and J gave up 3 bases, with 19 bases separating them. The CDR3 covers 17 residues. Germline assignment: CDR1 SGHRS and CDR2 YFSETQ. Here the CDR3 DNA reads TGCGCCAGCAGCTTGGTGCCCTACTTAGCGGTAAACTACGAGCAGTACTTC. This encodes CASSLVPYLAVNYEQYF.

This rearrangement joins TRBV4-3 to TRBJ2-3; D not resolved. The length of the CDR3 is 16 residues. Between the trimmed V and J ends, which lost 0 bases and 0 bases, there was a span of 10 bases. Germline V gives CDR1 LGHNA, CDR2 YSLEER. CDR3 in DNA: TGCGCCAGCAGCCAAGACCGACGACGGAGCACAGATACGCAGTATTTT. Its protein is CASSQDRRRSTDTQYF.

The chain recombines TRBV5-6 with TRBJ2-1; D is ambiguous. V dropped 4 bases and J dropped 0 bases, with 11 bases sitting between them. Germline CDR1 reads SGHDT; CDR2 reads YYEEEE. The CDR3 covers 15 residues. CDR3 nucleotide sequence: TGTGCCAGCAGCACGGGCCTTAGCTCCTACAATGAGCAGTTCTTC. As protein: CASSTGLSSYNEQFF. The whole variable domain, filled in from reference TRBV5-6 and TRBJ2-1, reads DAGVTQSPTHLIKTRGQQVTLRCSPKSGHDTVSWYQQALGQGPQFIFQYYEEEERQRGNFPDRFSGHQFPNYSSELNVNALLLGDSALYLCASSTGLSSYNEQFFGPGTRLTVL.

This clone was found a few times. The rearrangement links TRBV4-1 to TRBJ1-5; 7 nucleotides match TRBD1. Looked up from germline, CDR1 is MGHRA and CDR2 is YSYEKL. The CDR3 is made up of 14 amino acids. Losses at the gene ends were 6 bases for V and 6 bases for J; bases not matched to a gene: 8. In DNA form, the CDR3 reads TGCGCCAGCAGACCTACAGGGGCGGGTCAGCCCCAGCATTTT. Protein: CASRPTGAGQPQHF.

The rearrangement links TRBV7-3 to TRBJ2-3; D tentatively reads TRBD1 or TRBD2 (6 bases each). The CDR3 is 15 residues long. CDR1 and CDR2 (germline): SGHTA, FQGTGA. V lost 2 bases and J lost 5, with 14 bases in between. This chain's CDR3 is CASSLAFGGRDTQYF. CDR3 DNA sequence: TGTGCCAGCAGCTTAGCATTTGGGGGGCGAGATACGCAGTATTTT.

This chain links TRBV5-6 with TRBJ1-1; D is unclear. Per the germline V gene, CDR1 is SGHDT and CDR2 is YYEEEE. With 2 bases removed from V and 3 bases from J, the gap between germline ends came to 5 bases. The CDR3 is 12 amino acids. CDR3 amino acids: CASSFPYTEAFF. CDR3 DNA sequence: TGTGCCAGCAGCTTCCCATACACTGAAGCTTTCTTT. Full variable domain (missing parts from reference TRBV5-6 and TRBJ1-1): DAGVTQSPTHLIKTRGQQVTLRCSPKSGHDTVSWYQQALGQGPQFIFQYYEEEERQRGNFPDRFSGHQFPNYSSELNVNALLLGDSALYLCASSFPYTEAFFGQGTRLTVV.

This clone showed up just a few times. This rearrangement joins TRBV7-2 to TRBJ2-2, with a possible D match to TRBD1 (6 bases). V lost 4 bases, J lost 3 bases, and 6 bases lay in between. Looked up from germline, CDR1 is SGHTA and CDR2 is FQGNSA. CDR3 size: 13 residues. CDR3 in DNA: TGTGCCAGCAGCTACAGGGACACCGGGGAGCTGTTTTTT. As protein: CASSYRDTGELFF.

The table lists this clone with a few counts. This chain joins TRBV4-3 and TRBJ2-1; 9 bases agree with TRBD1. V dropped 4 bases and J dropped 14; count of bases not matched to a gene: 12. CDR1 and CDR2 (germline): LGHNA, YSLEER. This CDR3 is built from 14 residues. Written as DNA, the CDR3 is TGCGCCAGCAGCCGACAATTGACCACAGGGGGCAAGTTCTTC. Amino acid sequence: CASSRQLTTGGKFF.

There are a few counts of this clone. The rearrangement links TRBV10-3 to TRBJ2-2, with TRBD2 matching over 8 bases. The V gene's germline CDR1 is ENHRY and CDR2 SYGVKD. V lost 3 bases to trimming and J lost 1 base; unmatched junction nucleotides: 10. This CDR3 is built from 18 residues. The chain's CDR3 is CAISDGRTSGRNTGELFF. Written as DNA, the CDR3 is TGTGCCATCAGTGACGGACGAACCAGCGGGAGGAACACCGGGGAGCTGTTTTTT.

The table lists this clone with a few counts. The J gene is TRBJ2-2, the V gene TRBV5-1; no definite D call. The CDR3 has 16 residues. From germline, CDR1 is SGHRS and CDR2 YFSETQ. V was cut by 4 bases and J by 1 base, with 14 bases left in between. The CDR3: CASSQPAGLNTGELFF. The CDR3 coding sequence is TGCGCCAGCAGCCAACCCGCCGGTCTGAACACCGGGGAGCTGTTTTTT.

V is TRBV5-6 and J is TRBJ2-5; 10 bases agree with TRBD2. Gene TRBJ2-7 matches the end of the DNA better, so the J call may be wrong. The CDR3 loop spans 15 amino acids. Germline V gene lookup returns CDR1 SGHDT and CDR2 YYEEEE. The CDR3: CASSPRTSGGGEQYF. The CDR3 nucleotides are TGTGCCAGCAGCCCGAGGACTAGCGGAGGGGGCGAGCAGTACTTC.

The table lists this clone with a few counts. The CDR3 sequence is CASSLRSGVADTQYF. DNA for the CDR3: TGTGCCAGCAGCTTGAGGTCGGGGGTGGCAGATACGCAGTATTTT. V usage is TRBV5-6 and J usage is TRBJ2-3; possibly TRBD2 for D (6 bases). The CDR3 is made up of 15 amino acids. V was pared by 1 base and J by 4 bases, with 13 bases between. Germline V gives CDR1 SGHDT, CDR2 YYEEEE.

The sample holds a few counts of this clone. The junction departs from the called germline gene at one end, perhaps through a read error. The CDR3 here is CASSFSGAGANVLTF. The CDR3 coding sequence is TGTGCCAGCAGTTTCTCAGGGGCTGGGGCCAACGTCCTGACTTTC. J is TRBJ2-6 and V is TRBV10-3; a weak D match, TRBD1 (6 bases). The CDR3 is made up of 15 amino acids. Germline lookup yields CDR1 ENHRY and CDR2 SYGVKD.

This clone has only a few counts. The chain combines TRBV4-2 with TRBJ2-5; no reliable D call. The CDR3 spans 13 residues. Trimming shortened V by 0 bases and J by 4 bases, and 6 bases separated the two germline ends. Germline-derived CDR1 and CDR2 are LGHNA and YNFKEQ. CDR3 in amino acids: CASSQDAGETQYF. The CDR3 coding sequence is TGTGCCAGCAGCCAAGACGCCGGAGAGACCCAGTACTTC.

The table lists this clone with a few counts. The gene calls are TRBV13 and TRBJ2-5; 13 positions agree with TRBD2. The CDR3 length is 18 residues. From germline, CDR1 is PRHDT and CDR2 FYEKMQ (reference sequence). Trimming took 0 bases from V and 3 from J; bases not matched to a gene: 7. This CDR3 reads CASSLGRRTSGREETQYF. The CDR3 region has the DNA TGTGCCAGCAGCTTAGGCCGGAGGACTAGCGGGAGAGAAGAGACCCAGTACTTC.

The chain is built from TRBV4-3 and TRBJ2-1; 12 bases line up with TRBD2. Looked up from germline, CDR1 is LGHNA and CDR2 is YSLEER. V trimming: 0 bases; J trimming: 6 bases; junction bases outside the gene matches: 6. The CDR3 has 17 residues. The CDR3 here is CASSQDAGTSGRNEQFF. The DNA of the CDR3 is TGCGCCAGCAGCCAAGACGCCGGGACTAGCGGGCGCAATGAGCAGTTCTTC.

This clone was counted between two and nine times. The CDR3 here is CASTVKSGGRPQHF. The CDR3 nucleotides read TGTGCCAGTACGGTTAAGAGTGGAGGTAGGCCCCAGCATTTT. This chain connects TRBV28 to TRBJ1-5; D is unclear. Looked up from germline, CDR1 is MDHEN and CDR2 is SYDVKM. The length of the CDR3 is 14 residues. The V and J ends lost 9 bases and 9 bases respectively, with 21 bases between them.